One and the same sample provided the 21 T cell receptor beta chains below, sequenced in a study of blood T cell repertoires in COVID-19. Data came from immunoSEQ multiplex PCR; TCRdb stores just in-frame clones and leaves some out. The data contain approximately 200,000 clones, 80% to 85% of them singletons. The sequencing sample was made of peripheral blood. All receptors derive from a woman older than 75 with COVID-19, enrolled during active disease.

J is TRBJ1-6 and V is TRBV5-6; 7 nucleotides match TRBD1. The CDR3 contains 17 residues. The trim removed 4 bases at V and 11 bases at J, leaving 18 bases unmatched. The germline V gene has CDR1 SGHDT and CDR2 YYEEEE. CDR3 nucleotide sequence: TGTGCCAGCAGCAGGGGCTCGAGCCGAGGGGGCTTGGCACCCCTCCACTTT. As protein: CASSRGSSRGGLAPLHF.

The chain uses TRBV30 and TRBJ2-2, with 11 bases fitting TRBD2. The CDR3 totals 14 residues. Losses at the gene ends were 6 bases for V and 2 bases for J; bases not matched to a gene: 2. From germline, CDR1 is GTSNPN and CDR2 SVGIG (reference sequence). The CDR3 DNA sequence: TGTGCCTGCGGGACTAGCGGAAACACCGGGGAGCTGTTTTTT. This codes for CACGTSGNTGELFF. The entire variable domain, with the rest obtained from reference TRBV30 and TRBJ2-2, is as follows: SQTIHQWPATLVQPVGSPLSLECTVEGTSNPNLYWYRQAAGRGLQLLFYSVGIGQISSEVPQNLSASRPQDRQFILSSKKLLLSDSGFYLCACGTSGNTGELFFGEGSRLTVL.

CDR3 DNA sequence: TGTGCCACCAACCCGGGACAGGGAAGGCATGAGCAGTTCTTC. Its translation is CATNPGQGRHEQFF. This chain uses TRBV24-1 with TRBJ2-1, with 9 bases aligning to TRBD1. The V gene's germline CDR1 is KGHDR and CDR2 SFDVKD. Unmatched junction bases numbered 9, after V lost 8 bases and J lost 8 bases. The CDR3 loop spans 14 amino acids.

The chain combines TRBV5-5 with TRBJ2-2; D unresolved. The germline gives CDR1 SGHKS, CDR2 YYEKEE (reference sequence). The CDR3 has 15 residues. The V gene lost 4 bases and the J gene lost 0 bases, with 10 bases spanning the gap. CDR3 nucleotide sequence: TGTGCCAGCAGCATCGACATGCCGAACACCGGGGAGCTGTTTTTT. This sequence encodes CASSIDMPNTGELFF. Looking up the rest from reference TRBV5-5 and TRBJ2-2 gives the full variable domain: DAGVTQSPTHLIKTRGQQVTLRCSPISGHKSVSWYQQVLGQGPQFIFQYYEKEERGRGNFPDRFSARQFPNYSSELNVNALLLGDSALYLCASSIDMPNTGELFFGEGSRLTVL.

The chain joins TRBV5-1 to TRBJ2-3; TRBD2 might be the D (6 bases). Trimming cost V 0 bases and J 0 bases, with 20 bases left between them. Germline CDR1 is SGHRS and CDR2 is YFSETQ. The CDR3 is made up of 19 amino acids. The CDR3 sequence: CASSLGRQGGATSTDTQYF. In DNA, the CDR3 is TGCGCCAGCAGCTTGGGCCGGCAGGGAGGAGCTACTAGCACAGATACGCAGTATTTT.

The rearrangement links TRBV7-9 to TRBJ2-3; TRBD2 aligns across 7 bases. Germline loops: CDR1 SEHNR, CDR2 FQNEAQ (reference sequence). The CDR3 covers 15 residues. V gave up 1 base and J gave up 7 bases; unmatched junction bases: 8. The CDR3 loop reads CASSLVQRGSNTQYF. CDR3 nucleotide sequence: TGTGCCAGCAGCTTAGTCCAGCGGGGTTCCAATACGCAGTATTTT.

The table lists this clone with a count of one. V is TRBV7-9 and J is TRBJ1-3; D possibly corresponds to TRBD1 (6 bases). V lost 1 base and J 2 bases, leaving 9 bases between the germline ends. This CDR3 is built from 15 residues. Germline V gene data show CDR1 as SEHNR and CDR2 as FQNEAQ (reference sequence). The chain's CDR3 is CASSLVGATGNTIYF. CDR3 bases: TGTGCCAGCAGCTTAGTGGGGGCTACTGGAAACACCATATATTTT.

Points on this clone: At the DNA level, this CDR3 is encoded by other sequences in the same sample as well. This rearrangement joins TRBV2 to TRBJ1-3; tentatively, D is TRBD1 (6 bases). V was pared by 3 bases and J by 2 bases, with 8 bases between. CDR1 and CDR2 (germline): SNHLY, FYNNEI. CDR3 length: 14 residues. The CDR3 loop reads CASSEGAAGNTIYF. The CDR3 DNA sequence: TGTGCCAGCAGTGAGGGGGCGGCTGGAAACACCATATATTTT.

This chain links TRBV10-3 with TRBJ2-7, with a tentative D call TRBD1 (5 bases). V was shortened by 10 bases and J by 2 bases, with 15 bases between the two germline ends. Looked up from germline, CDR1 is ENHRY and CDR2 is SYGVKD. This CDR3 has 13 residues. CDR3 DNA sequence: TGTGCCACAACCGACAGTTCCCCCTACGAGCAGTACTTC. The encoded protein is CATTDSSPYEQYF.

This chain connects TRBV11-1 to TRBJ2-7; 7 nucleotides align to TRBD1. Germline CDR1 is SGHAT and CDR2 is FQDESV (reference sequence). The CDR3 extends over 14 amino acids. The junction had 6 bases not matched to a gene; V was cut back by 5 bases and J by 2 bases. The CDR3 region is CASSVHRGTYEQYF. The CDR3 nucleotides read TGTGCCAGCAGCGTTCACAGGGGAACCTACGAGCAGTACTTC.

V gene TRBV7-8 combines with J gene TRBJ2-1; weak D call: TRBD1 (6 bases). The CDR3 totals 16 residues. Trimming left V 1 base short and J 5 bases short, with 15 bases between. Looked up from germline, CDR1 is SGHVS and CDR2 is FQNEAQ. CDR3 loop: CASSLESRTVNNEQFF. The CDR3 region has the DNA TGTGCCAGCAGCTTAGAATCTAGGACAGTAAACAATGAGCAGTTCTTC.

The V and J genes are TRBV10-3 and TRBJ2-3, with TRBD2 identical over 10 bases. The germline V gene has CDR1 ENHRY and CDR2 SYGVKD. V lost 2 bases, J lost 1 base, and 0 bases stayed unmatched. This CDR3 is 15 amino acids long. DNA of the CDR3: TGTGCCATCAGTGAGGGACTAGCGGGCACAGATACGCAGTATTTT. Translated: CAISEGLAGTDTQYF.

CDR3 protein: CSVVGSGAKNIQYF. CDR3 in DNA: TGCAGCGTGGTGGGTTCAGGGGCCAAAAACATTCAGTACTTC. V gene TRBV29-1 combines with J gene TRBJ2-4; perhaps TRBD1 as D (5 bases). CDR1 SQVTM and CDR2 ANQGSEA come from the germline V gene. The CDR3 is 14 amino acids. V lost 6 bases to trimming and J lost 1 base, with 13 bases between them.

This chain links TRBV4-2 with TRBJ2-6, with 8 bases fitting TRBD2. Germline V gene data show CDR1 as LGHNA and CDR2 as YNFKEQ. The V and J ends lost 0 bases and 0 bases, in that order; junction bases with no gene match: 7. The CDR3 is 19 residues long. The CDR3 here is CASSQDLRGGLSGANVLTF. In DNA, the CDR3 is TGTGCCAGCAGCCAAGATCTCCGGGGGGGACTCTCTGGGGCCAACGTCCTGACTTTC.

V is TRBV6-5 and J is TRBJ1-5; D is ambiguous. The V end lost 8 bases, the J end lost 1 base, and 15 bases lay between the germline ends. Germline V lookup: CDR1 MNHEY, CDR2 SVGAGI. This CDR3 region has 15 residues. This chain's CDR3 is CASAPMRGSNQPQHF. CDR3 in DNA: TGTGCCAGCGCGCCCATGCGAGGGAGCAATCAGCCCCAGCATTTT.

The rearrangement uses TRBV5-5 and TRBJ1-2; possible D gene TRBD1, 6 bases. Germline CDR1 reads SGHKS; CDR2 reads YYEKEE (reference sequence). The CDR3 totals 13 residues. V lost 0 bases, J lost 3 bases, and 6 bases lay in between. The CDR3 coding sequence is TGTGCCAGCAGCTTGGGGACAGACTATGGCTACACCTTC. It encodes CASSLGTDYGYTF.

The genes are TRBV10-2 and TRBJ2-7; D possibly corresponds to TRBD1 (6 bases). Trimming took 3 bases from V and 3 from J, leaving 18 bases between them. Germline V gene lookup returns CDR1 WSHSY and CDR2 SAAADI. The length of the CDR3 is 16 residues. The CDR3 nucleotides are TGCGCCAGCAGTGATTCCCGGACAGTTAACTTCTACGAGCAGTACGTC. Amino acids: CASSDSRTVNFYEQYV.

The rearrangement joins TRBV28 to TRBJ1-1, with a weak D call TRBD1 (5 bases). Germline assignment: CDR1 MDHEN and CDR2 SYDVKM. V lost 8 bases to trimming and J lost 3 bases, with 22 bases between them. The CDR3 totals 16 residues. The CDR3 DNA reads as TGTGCCAGCGCTTCCCCGGCCCAGGGTAGGGACACTGAAGCTTTCTTT. It encodes CASASPAQGRDTEAFF.

The chain uses TRBV10-3 and TRBJ1-2; D remains unclear. The CDR3 runs to 13 residues. Germline lookup yields CDR1 ENHRY and CDR2 SYGVKD. The V end lost 0 bases, the J end lost 14 bases, and 16 bases lay between the germline ends. The CDR3 sequence: CAISESTRPRATF. The DNA of the CDR3 is TGTGCCATCAGTGAGTCGACGCGCCCACGAGCGACCTTC.

The rearrangement uses TRBV6-6 and TRBJ1-2; 7 bases fit TRBD1. The CDR3 extends over 14 amino acids. Trimming at V came to 7 bases and at J to 6 bases, leaving 11 bases not matched to a gene. CDR1 is MNHNY, CDR2 SVGAGI, per germline (reference sequence). The CDR3, as DNA: TGTGCCAGCAACACACGGGGACAGACCGATGGCTACACCTTC. This sequence encodes CASNTRGQTDGYTF.

The DNA for the CDR3 is TGCGCCAGCAGCCAAGACGGGACAGGCGGATTTGCAACTAATGAAAAACTGTTTTTT. Translated: CASSQDGTGGFATNEKLFF. The V and J genes are TRBV4-3 and TRBJ1-4; 8 bases fit TRBD1. The CDR3 is 19 amino acids. Germline values: CDR1 LGHNA, CDR2 YSLEER. The V gene end was trimmed by 0 bases and the J gene end by 0 bases; junction bases not matched to a gene: 9.